This T cell receptor (beta chain) came from a study of blood T cell repertoires in COVID-19. Study background: PBMCs, B-cell-depleted T cells, or T cells provided the cDNA or gDNA that made up the material.

Assay: immunoSEQ multiplex PCR; the TCRdb copy retains only in-frame clones and omits some. The sample holds roughly 70,000 clones; more than 90% are singletons and the top ten take approximately 1.5%. Losses at the gene ends were 3 bases for V and 7 bases for J; bases not matched to a gene: 5. Germline V lookup: CDR1 GTSNPN, CDR2 SVGIG (reference sequence). CDR3 length equals 13 residues. This clonotype originated in a man aged 50 to 60 with acute or convalescent COVID-19. Input material: peripheral blood. The rearrangement uses TRBV30 and TRBJ1-5; 8 bases map to TRBD1. The CDR3, as DNA: TGTGCCTGGAGCGTACAGGGGGGGCAGCCCCAGCATTTT. Translating gives CAWSVQGGQPQHF.